This T cell receptor beta chain was retrieved from a study of T cell responses to AZD1222 COVID-19 vaccine. For this clone: Sequence at one end of the junction differs from germline and may be a read error.

The protocol was immunoSEQ multiplex PCR, while the TCRdb copy is restricted to in-frame clones and leaves out a portion. Among fewer than 120,000 clones, 80% to 95% were seen once, and the ten largest hold about 2.6%. CDR1 SSHAT and CDR2 FNYEAQ come from the germline V gene (reference sequence). The CDR3 is made up of 13 amino acids. The receptor was isolated from an adult who received the AZD1222 COVID-19 vaccine. Sequencing was performed on peripheral blood, taken 28 days after the second AZD1222 dose. The chain couples TRBV7-7 to TRBJ2-3, with D perhaps TRBD2 (5 bases). CDR3 nucleotide sequence: TGTGCTAGCAGTAAGGACTTCACAGATACGCAGTATTTT. This gives the protein CASSKDFTDTQYF.